This is a list of T cell receptor beta chains from one sample in a study of neurological immune-mediated disorders. TCRdb used MiXCR to reprocess the 5' RACE reads, holding one entry per CDR3 protein. The sample shows fewer than 40,000 distinct CDR3 sequences, approximately 4.3% of them seen only once. What was sequenced was PBMCs. These receptors came from a young man in good health. Each CDR3 is given with its conserved first and last residue. D genes are given only for firm matches. Expanded clones get a size class; other rows say once, few or many, or leave the size out.

clone size: many; J gene: TRBJ2-7; V gene: TRBV20-1; D gene: -; CDR3 protein: CSAREGALGYEQYF; CDR3 DNA: TGCAGTGCTAGAGAAGGGGCCCTAGGGTACGAGCAGTACTTC
clone size: many; J gene: TRBJ1-5; V gene: TRBV6-1; D gene: TRBD1; CDR3 protein: CASSYRGDQPQHF; CDR3 DNA: TGTGCCAGCAGTTACAGGGGGGATCAGCCCCAGCATTTT
clone size: many; J gene: TRBJ2-5; V gene: TRBV7-9; D gene: TRBD1; CDR3 protein: CASTSGTGEETQYF; CDR3 DNA: TGTGCCAGCACCTCAGGGACAGGGGAAGAGACCCAGTACTTC
clone size: many; J gene: TRBJ1-2; V gene: TRBV27; D gene: TRBD1; CDR3 protein: CASSPSTTGATLLIGGYTF; CDR3 DNA: TGTGCCAGCAGCCCTTCCACCACAGGGGCCACCCTCCTAATCGGTGGCTACACCTTC
clone size: many; J gene: TRBJ2-2; V gene: TRBV20-1; D gene: TRBD2; CDR3 protein: CSAAPLAGAPANTGELFF; CDR3 DNA: TGCAGTGCGGCTCCACTAGCGGGGGCCCCCGCGAACACCGGGGAGCTGTTTTTT
clone size: many; J gene: TRBJ2-7; V gene: TRBV20-1; D gene: TRBD2; CDR3 protein: CSASLTSGGAVQYF; CDR3 DNA: TGCAGTGCTAGCTTGACTAGCGGGGGTGCAGTGCAGTACTTC
clone size: many; J gene: TRBJ1-1; V gene: TRBV10-1; D gene: -; CDR3 protein: CASVVFRSEVLNTEAFF; CDR3 DNA: TGCGCCAGCGTCGTGTTTAGGTCAGAAGTTTTGAACACTGAAGCTTTCTTT
clone size: many; J gene: TRBJ1-5; V gene: TRBV20-1; D gene: TRBD1; CDR3 protein: CSASGGTGYVQPQHF; CDR3 DNA: TGCAGTGCTTCCGGGGGGACAGGGTATGTTCAGCCCCAGCATTTT
clone size: many; J gene: TRBJ2-6; V gene: TRBV11-2; D gene: -; CDR3 protein: CASSLLRRSGANVLTF; CDR3 DNA: TGTGCCAGCAGCTTACTCCGCCGCTCTGGGGCCAACGTCCTGACTTTC
clone size: many; J gene: TRBJ1-1; V gene: TRBV20-1; D gene: -; CDR3 protein: CSAILGILAFF; CDR3 DNA: TGCAGTGCTATATTGGGGATCTTAGCTTTCTTT
clone size: many; J gene: TRBJ2-6; V gene: TRBV10-3; D gene: -; CDR3 protein: CAISDVGGSSGANVLTF; CDR3 DNA: TGTGCCATCAGTGACGTTGGTGGGAGCTCTGGGGCCAACGTCCTGACTTTC
clone size: many; J gene: TRBJ2-1; V gene: TRBV5-4; D gene: TRBD2; CDR3 protein: CASSLGSGGYNEQFF; CDR3 DNA: TGTGCCAGCAGCTTGGGATCGGGGGGATACAATGAGCAGTTCTTC
clone size: many; J gene: TRBJ2-5; V gene: TRBV6-5; D gene: TRBD1; CDR3 protein: CASSYGDRVAETQYF; CDR3 DNA: TGTGCCAGCAGTTACGGGGACAGGGTAGCAGAGACCCAGTACTTC
clone size: many; J gene: TRBJ1-2; V gene: TRBV20-1; D gene: TRBD1; CDR3 protein: CSTEKPGQGAGYTF; CDR3 DNA: TGCAGTACCGAGAAACCGGGACAGGGGGCGGGCTACACCTTC
clone size: many; J gene: TRBJ2-1; V gene: TRBV15; D gene: -; CDR3 protein: CATSREAEGGRYNEQFF; CDR3 DNA: TGTGCCACCAGCAGAGAGGCGGAGGGGGGGAGGTACAATGAGCAGTTCTTC
clone size: many; J gene: TRBJ1-5; V gene: TRBV20-1; D gene: -; CDR3 protein: CSARMTGSGNQPQHF; CDR3 DNA: TGCAGTGCTAGAATGACAGGATCAGGCAATCAGCCCCAGCATTTT
clone size: many; J gene: TRBJ1-1; V gene: TRBV7-8; D gene: -; CDR3 protein: CASSPQMAENTEAFF; CDR3 DNA: TGTGCCAGCAGCCCCCAGATGGCTGAGAACACTGAAGCTTTCTTT
clone size: many; J gene: TRBJ2-3; V gene: TRBV5-1; D gene: TRBD1; CDR3 protein: CASSLAGTGSHTQYF; CDR3 DNA: TGCGCCAGCAGCTTGGCCGGGACAGGGTCCCATACGCAGTATTTT
clone size: many; J gene: TRBJ1-1; V gene: TRBV19; D gene: -; CDR3 protein: CASSIDAGETEAFF; CDR3 DNA: TGTGCCAGTAGTATAGATGCAGGGGAGACTGAAGCTTTCTTT
clone size: many; J gene: TRBJ2-7; V gene: TRBV27; D gene: TRBD1; CDR3 protein: CASSFQRQGPAEQYF; CDR3 DNA: TGTGCCAGCAGTTTCCAAAGACAGGGACCGGCCGAGCAGTACTTC
clone size: -; J gene: TRBJ1-2; V gene: TRBV4-3; D gene: -; CDR3 protein: CASSRVGRAYGYTF; CDR3 DNA: TGCGCCAGCAGCCGGGTGGGGAGGGCCTATGGCTACACCTTC
clone size: many; J gene: TRBJ1-1; V gene: TRBV4-1; D gene: TRBD1; CDR3 protein: CARRGQQNTEAFF; CDR3 DNA: TGCGCCAGGCGGGGACAGCAGAACACTGAAGCTTTCTTT
clone size: -; J gene: TRBJ1-3; V gene: TRBV12-3/TRBV12-4; D gene: -; CDR3 protein: CASSLRDTIRRNTIYF; CDR3 DNA: TGTGCCAGCAGTTTAAGGGACACAATTCGTCGAAACACCATATATTTT
clone size: many; J gene: TRBJ2-7; V gene: TRBV14; D gene: -; CDR3 protein: CASSQDGRGAGHYEQYF; CDR3 DNA: TGTGCCAGCAGCCAAGATGGTAGGGGGGCCGGGCACTACGAGCAGTACTTC
clone size: many; J gene: TRBJ1-6; V gene: TRBV11-2; D gene: -; CDR3 protein: CASSLESWSPLHF; CDR3 DNA: TGTGCCAGCAGCTTAGAATCTTGGTCACCCCTCCACTTT
clone size: many; J gene: TRBJ2-1; V gene: TRBV5-1; D gene: -; CDR3 protein: CASSREQTRDEQFF; CDR3 DNA: TGCGCCAGCTCTAGAGAACAAACGCGGGATGAGCAGTTCTTC
clone size: -; J gene: TRBJ2-5; V gene: TRBV14; D gene: -; CDR3 protein: CAISPGGETQYF; CDR3 DNA: TGTGCCATTAGCCCCGGAGGCGAGACCCAGTACTTC
clone size: many; J gene: TRBJ2-7; V gene: TRBV5-1; D gene: -; CDR3 protein: CASSLDAIGDLEQYF; CDR3 DNA: TGCGCCAGCAGCTTGGATGCTATCGGTGATTTAGAGCAGTACTTC
clone size: many; J gene: TRBJ1-4; V gene: TRBV20-1; D gene: TRBD1; CDR3 protein: CSAIPGQDNEKLFF; CDR3 DNA: TGCAGTGCGATACCGGGACAGGATAATGAAAAACTGTTTTTT
clone size: many; J gene: TRBJ1-2; V gene: TRBV4-2; D gene: -; CDR3 protein: CASSQEFQVYGYTF; CDR3 DNA: TGTGCCAGCAGCCAAGAATTTCAGGTCTATGGCTACACCTTC
clone size: many; J gene: TRBJ1-6; V gene: TRBV6-6; D gene: TRBD1; CDR3 protein: CASTTRGQIPRWALHF; CDR3 DNA: TGTGCCAGCACTACCCGGGGACAGATTCCTAGGTGGGCCCTCCACTTT
clone size: many; J gene: TRBJ2-2; V gene: TRBV20-1; D gene: -; CDR3 protein: CSASGGLQTGELFF; CDR3 DNA: TGCAGTGCTAGCGGGGGCCTCCAAACCGGGGAGCTGTTTTTT
clone size: many; J gene: TRBJ1-1; V gene: TRBV10-3; D gene: -; CDR3 protein: CAITQVGAGLGTEAFF; CDR3 DNA: TGTGCCATCACTCAGGTCGGGGCGGGTTTAGGGACTGAAGCTTTCTTT
clone size: many; J gene: TRBJ2-6; V gene: TRBV7-3; D gene: -; CDR3 protein: CASSPQGSLSGANVLTF; CDR3 DNA: TGTGCCAGCAGCCCACAGGGCTCCCTCTCTGGGGCCAACGTCCTGACTTTC
clone size: many; J gene: TRBJ2-7; V gene: TRBV6-1; D gene: -; CDR3 protein: CASSARGYEQYF; CDR3 DNA: TGTGCCAGCAGTGCCAGGGGCTACGAGCAGTACTTC
clone size: many; J gene: TRBJ1-2; V gene: TRBV7-2; D gene: -; CDR3 protein: CASSSWGDYGYTF; CDR3 DNA: TGTGCCAGCAGCTCATGGGGGGACTATGGCTACACCTTC
clone size: many; J gene: TRBJ2-7; V gene: TRBV20-1; D gene: TRBD2; CDR3 protein: CSVGSGAFYEQYF; CDR3 DNA: TGCAGTGTAGGCAGCGGGGCCTTCTACGAGCAGTACTTC
clone size: many; J gene: TRBJ1-1; V gene: TRBV20-1; D gene: -; CDR3 protein: CSAREGREAFF; CDR3 DNA: TGCAGTGCTAGGGAAGGGCGTGAAGCTTTCTTT
clone size: many; J gene: TRBJ2-5; V gene: TRBV3-1; D gene: -; CDR3 protein: CASSQVGGQETQYF; CDR3 DNA: TGTGCCAGCAGCCAAGTCGGAGGGCAAGAGACCCAGTACTTC
clone size: many; J gene: TRBJ2-5; V gene: TRBV15; D gene: -; CDR3 protein: CATSSGYGWYQETQYF; CDR3 DNA: TGTGCCACCAGCAGTGGGTACGGTTGGTACCAAGAGACCCAGTACTTC
clone size: many; J gene: TRBJ1-2; V gene: TRBV3-1; D gene: -; CDR3 protein: CASRSNYGYTF; CDR3 DNA: TGTGCCAGCAGGAGTAATTATGGCTACACCTTC
clone size: many; J gene: TRBJ2-5; V gene: TRBV7-9; D gene: TRBD2; CDR3 protein: CASSFSGGETQYF; CDR3 DNA: TGTGCCAGCAGCTTCTCGGGGGGAGAGACCCAGTACTTC
clone size: many; J gene: TRBJ2-3; V gene: TRBV14; D gene: -; CDR3 protein: CASSQDRATDTQYF; CDR3 DNA: TGTGCCAGCAGCCAAGACAGGGCTACAGATACGCAGTATTTT
clone size: many; J gene: TRBJ1-1; V gene: TRBV29-1; D gene: -; CDR3 protein: CSVRPQLNTEAFF; CDR3 DNA: TGCAGCGTTCGGCCTCAGTTGAACACTGAAGCTTTCTTT
clone size: many; J gene: TRBJ2-7; V gene: TRBV9; D gene: TRBD1; CDR3 protein: CASSPDGDRDRVQYF; CDR3 DNA: TGTGCCAGCAGCCCTGACGGGGACAGGGATAGAGTGCAGTACTTC
clone size: many; J gene: TRBJ2-3; V gene: TRBV18; D gene: -; CDR3 protein: CASSPQRTTDTQYF; CDR3 DNA: TGTGCCAGCTCACCACAGCGGACCACAGATACGCAGTATTTT
clone size: many; J gene: TRBJ1-3; V gene: TRBV20-1; D gene: -; CDR3 protein: CSAREDTRDIGNTIYF; CDR3 DNA: TGCAGTGCTAGAGAGGATACACGGGACATAGGAAACACCATATATTTT
clone size: many; J gene: TRBJ1-1; V gene: TRBV5-1; D gene: -; CDR3 protein: CASSASENTEAFF; CDR3 DNA: TGCGCCAGCAGCGCTTCCGAGAACACTGAAGCTTTCTTT
clone size: many; J gene: TRBJ1-1; V gene: TRBV3-1; D gene: -; CDR3 protein: CASSQAASFYAEAFF; CDR3 DNA: TGTGCCAGCAGCCAAGCGGCCAGCTTTTACGCTGAAGCTTTCTTT
clone size: many; J gene: TRBJ1-5; V gene: TRBV18; D gene: TRBD1; CDR3 protein: CASSRDRGLRGNQPQHF; CDR3 DNA: TGTGCCAGCTCACGGGACAGGGGGCTTAGGGGCAATCAGCCCCAGCATTTT
clone size: many; J gene: TRBJ2-5; V gene: TRBV14; D gene: -; CDR3 protein: CASSQIGRETQYF; CDR3 DNA: TGTGCCAGCAGCCAGATAGGGCGGGAGACCCAGTACTTC
clone size: few; J gene: TRBJ2-5; V gene: TRBV4-3; D gene: -; CDR3 protein: CASSPQETQYF; CDR3 DNA: TGCGCCAGCAGCCCACAGGAGACCCAGTACTTC
clone size: many; J gene: TRBJ2-5; V gene: TRBV6-1; D gene: TRBD2; CDR3 protein: CASSVSSSGEETQYF; CDR3 DNA: TGTGCCAGCAGTGTTTCATCTAGCGGCGAAGAGACCCAGTACTTC
clone size: many; J gene: TRBJ1-3; V gene: TRBV20-1; D gene: TRBD1; CDR3 protein: CSASGQGAGNTIYF; CDR3 DNA: TGCAGTGCTAGCGGGCAGGGGGCTGGAAACACCATATATTTT
clone size: many; J gene: TRBJ2-1; V gene: TRBV2; D gene: -; CDR3 protein: CASSGLLNNEQFF; CDR3 DNA: TGTGCCAGCAGCGGACTCCTGAACAATGAGCAGTTCTTC
clone size: many; J gene: TRBJ2-1; V gene: TRBV24-1; D gene: TRBD2; CDR3 protein: CATSEPFLAGGGNEQFF; CDR3 DNA: TGTGCCACCAGTGAACCCTTTCTAGCGGGGGGGGGAAATGAGCAGTTCTTC
clone size: many; J gene: TRBJ1-1; V gene: TRBV20-1; D gene: -; CDR3 protein: CSAKDGNANTEAFF; CDR3 DNA: TGCAGTGCGAAGGACGGCAATGCGAACACTGAAGCTTTCTTT